This is a list of T cell receptor beta chains from one sample in a study of beta chain features in type 1 diabetes. This table comes from immunoSEQ multiplex PCR, and its TCRdb copy is limited to in-frame clones, with some not included. The table shows about 360,000 clones, with around 13% occurring only once. The source material was naive CD4+ T cells from blood. These receptors all come from a man in his late teens or twenties in good health. Both conserved end residues are part of each CDR3. The order of the fields is D gene, V gene, clone size, J gene, CDR3 DNA, CDR3 protein. D genes are given only for firm matches. Size tells how often a clone was seen (once, few, many) or the class of an expanded clone, and some rows leave it out.

d_call: TRBD2
v_call: TRBV28
clone_size: -
j_call: TRBJ2-2
cdr3_nt: TGTGCCAGCAGTCGACTAGCGGGAGCCGGAACCGGGGAGCTGTTTTTT
cdr3_aa: CASSRLAGAGTGELFF

d_call: TRBD2
v_call: TRBV29-1
clone_size: many
j_call: TRBJ2-1
cdr3_nt: TGCAGCGTGGCACTAGCGGAGCTCTACAATGAGCAGTTCTTC
cdr3_aa: CSVALAELYNEQFF

d_call: -
v_call: TRBV5-1
clone_size: few
j_call: TRBJ2-5
cdr3_nt: TGCGCCAGCAGCTTGACGGGGGGCAGAGGGGAGACCCAGTACTTC
cdr3_aa: CASSLTGGRGETQYF

d_call: -
v_call: TRBV5-1
clone_size: once
j_call: TRBJ1-1
cdr3_nt: TGCGCCAGCAGCTTGGAACCTCCCGGAGGTGAAGCTTTCTTT
cdr3_aa: CASSLEPPGGEAFF

d_call: -
v_call: TRBV14
clone_size: -
j_call: TRBJ2-7
cdr3_nt: TGTGCCAGCAGCCAATCTAGAATCAAGTACTTC
cdr3_aa: CASSQSRIKYF

d_call: TRBD2
v_call: TRBV5-1
clone_size: -
j_call: TRBJ2-3
cdr3_nt: TGCGCCAGCAGTTCGGGACTAGCGGGTTACACAGATACGCAGTATTTT
cdr3_aa: CASSSGLAGYTDTQYF

d_call: -
v_call: TRBV9
clone_size: -
j_call: TRBJ2-7
cdr3_nt: TGTGCCAGCAGCGAGGCGGGGAACTCCTACGAGCAGTACTTC
cdr3_aa: CASSEAGNSYEQYF

d_call: -
v_call: TRBV2
clone_size: few
j_call: TRBJ1-2
cdr3_nt: TGTGCCAGCAGCAACAGGGATTATGGCTACACCTTC
cdr3_aa: CASSNRDYGYTF

d_call: TRBD1
v_call: TRBV7-2
clone_size: -
j_call: TRBJ2-3
cdr3_nt: TGTGCCAGCAGCTTCACGTTACCGGGACAGGTCCGAGATACGCAGTATTTT
cdr3_aa: CASSFTLPGQVRDTQYF

d_call: -
v_call: TRBV6-5
clone_size: few
j_call: TRBJ1-1
cdr3_nt: TGTGCCAGCAGCACCAGGGCCCTCACTGAAGCTTTCTTT
cdr3_aa: CASSTRALTEAFF

d_call: -
v_call: TRBV7-6
clone_size: few
j_call: TRBJ2-3
cdr3_nt: TGTGCCAGCAGCTTAGTTCTAGCCCCGCAGTATTTT
cdr3_aa: CASSLVLAPQYF

d_call: -
v_call: TRBV28
clone_size: few
j_call: TRBJ2-2
cdr3_nt: TGTGCCAGCAGTTTGGAAGGGGCAGGCACCGGGGAGCTGTTTTTT
cdr3_aa: CASSLEGAGTGELFF

d_call: -
v_call: TRBV29-1
clone_size: -
j_call: TRBJ1-1
cdr3_nt: TGCAGCGCCGGGCGTCTGGGGCGGGACAACACTGAAGCTTTCTTT
cdr3_aa: CSAGRLGRDNTEAFF

d_call: TRBD2
v_call: TRBV19
clone_size: -
j_call: TRBJ2-1
cdr3_nt: TGTGCCAGTAGTGCTAGCGGGAGGGCCTACAATGAGCAGTTCTTC
cdr3_aa: CASSASGRAYNEQFF

d_call: TRBD1
v_call: TRBV9
clone_size: -
j_call: TRBJ2-2
cdr3_nt: TGTGCCAGCAGCGTTGGGACAGGCGCCACCGGGGAGCTGTTTTTT
cdr3_aa: CASSVGTGATGELFF

d_call: TRBD2
v_call: TRBV5-1
clone_size: few
j_call: TRBJ2-1
cdr3_nt: TGCGCCAGCAGCCTGAGACTAGCGGGAGAACGCGAGCAGTTCTTC
cdr3_aa: CASSLRLAGEREQFF

d_call: -
v_call: TRBV15
clone_size: few
j_call: TRBJ2-5
cdr3_nt: TGTGCCACCAGCAGAGCGGGTAGCGGAGCAGAGACCCAGTACTTC
cdr3_aa: CATSRAGSGAETQYF

d_call: TRBD2
v_call: TRBV7-2
clone_size: few
j_call: TRBJ2-3
cdr3_nt: TGTGCCAGCAGCACTAGCGGGAACACAGATACGCAGTATTTT
cdr3_aa: CASSTSGNTDTQYF

d_call: TRBD2
v_call: TRBV7-2
clone_size: few
j_call: TRBJ2-5
cdr3_nt: TGTGCCAGCAGCATACTAGCGGGGGGTAGGAGTGAGACCCAGTACTTC
cdr3_aa: CASSILAGGRSETQYF

d_call: -
v_call: TRBV7-9
clone_size: -
j_call: TRBJ1-5
cdr3_nt: TGTGCCAGCAGCTTAGTGGGAGATCAGCAGCCCCAGCATTTT
cdr3_aa: CASSLVGDQQPQHF

d_call: TRBD1
v_call: TRBV19
clone_size: -
j_call: TRBJ1-1
cdr3_nt: TGTGCCAGTAGTATAAGAACAGGGGACACTGAAGCTTTCTTT
cdr3_aa: CASSIRTGDTEAFF

d_call: TRBD2
v_call: TRBV27
clone_size: -
j_call: TRBJ2-7
cdr3_nt: TGTGCCAGCAGTTTAGTCATAGCGGGTGCCTACGAGCAGTACTTC
cdr3_aa: CASSLVIAGAYEQYF

d_call: TRBD2
v_call: TRBV4-2
clone_size: -
j_call: TRBJ2-5
cdr3_nt: TGTGCCAGCAGCGGAAAGACTAGCGGGGGGACCAAAGAGACCCAGTACTTC
cdr3_aa: CASSGKTSGGTKETQYF

d_call: TRBD2
v_call: TRBV7-9
clone_size: -
j_call: TRBJ2-7
cdr3_nt: TGTGCCAGCAGCGTGGGGGGCGGGAGGAGCTCCTACGAGCAGTACTTC
cdr3_aa: CASSVGGGRSSYEQYF

d_call: TRBD1
v_call: TRBV7-3
clone_size: few
j_call: TRBJ2-1
cdr3_nt: TGTGCCAGCAGCGTGCCGGGACAGGATTACAATGAGCAGTTCTTC
cdr3_aa: CASSVPGQDYNEQFF

d_call: -
v_call: TRBV19
clone_size: few
j_call: TRBJ2-7
cdr3_nt: TGTGCCAGTAGTATAGGACGGGAATCCTACGAGCAGTACTTC
cdr3_aa: CASSIGRESYEQYF

d_call: -
v_call: TRBV4-3
clone_size: few
j_call: TRBJ1-2
cdr3_nt: TGCGCCAGCAGTCGGACAGTCGAAGCTAACTATGGCTACACCTTC
cdr3_aa: CASSRTVEANYGYTF

d_call: -
v_call: TRBV6-6
clone_size: few
j_call: TRBJ1-1
cdr3_nt: TGTGCCAGCAGTTTTCGCGGAGGGGCTGAAGCTTTCTTT
cdr3_aa: CASSFRGGAEAFF

d_call: -
v_call: TRBV7-2
clone_size: -
j_call: TRBJ1-2
cdr3_nt: TGTGCCAGCAGCTTAACTGGACTGATAAACTATGGCTACACCTTC
cdr3_aa: CASSLTGLINYGYTF

d_call: TRBD2
v_call: TRBV4-3
clone_size: -
j_call: TRBJ2-3
cdr3_nt: TGCGCCAGCAGCCAAGATCTAGCGGGAACTACGCAGTATTTT
cdr3_aa: CASSQDLAGTTQYF

d_call: TRBD2
v_call: TRBV4-3
clone_size: few
j_call: TRBJ2-1
cdr3_nt: TGCGCCAGCAGCCCACTAGCGGGGACTTACAATGAGCAGTTCTTC
cdr3_aa: CASSPLAGTYNEQFF

d_call: TRBD1
v_call: TRBV28
clone_size: -
j_call: TRBJ1-6
cdr3_nt: TGTGCCAGCAGTTTGGGGACAGGAAATTCACCCCTCCACTTT
cdr3_aa: CASSLGTGNSPLHF